What follows are 27 T cell receptor beta chains derived from one specimen sequenced in a study of T cell repertoires in ileal Crohn's disease. Here immunoSEQ multiplex PCR was the method, and the copy in TCRdb shows in-frame clones only, minus some. Among 15,000 to 20,000 clones listed, about 92% were seen once. The material sequenced was ileal tissue. Receptors originate from an adult with Crohn's disease.

The V call is TRBV5-1, the J call TRBJ2-1, with 8 bases fitting TRBD2. This CDR3 spans 15 amino acids. CDR1 and CDR2 (germline): SGHRS, YFSETQ. The trim removed 2 bases at V and 6 bases at J, leaving 7 bases unmatched. CDR3 DNA: TGCGCCAGCAGCTTCTATAGCGGGGAGTCCAATGAGCAGTTCTTC. It specifies CASSFYSGESNEQFF.

The J gene is TRBJ2-5, the V gene TRBV4-1; 7 bases are a match to TRBD2. Trimming at V came to 1 base and at J to 2 bases, leaving 1 base not matched to a gene. The CDR3 loop spans 14 amino acids. Germline CDR1 reads MGHRA; CDR2 reads YSYEKL. CDR3: CASSQGGGQETQYF. As DNA, the CDR3 is TGCGCCAGCAGCCAAGGGGGGGGTCAAGAGACCCAGTACTTC.

The chain carries TRBV6-6 and TRBJ1-2; a possible D gene is TRBD1 (6 bases). V was trimmed by 5 bases and J by 3 bases, leaving 13 bases between them. Germline lookup yields CDR1 MNHNY and CDR2 SVGAGI (reference sequence). CDR3 length: 14 residues. The CDR3 sequence is CASSLQGLDYGYTF. The CDR3 nucleotides are TGTGCCAGCAGTCTACAGGGTCTGGACTATGGCTACACCTTC.

V usage is TRBV7-9 and J usage is TRBJ2-7; perhaps TRBD2 as D (7 bases). Germline V lookup: CDR1 SEHNR, CDR2 FQNEAQ (reference sequence). The V end was cut by 5 bases, the J end by 0 bases, with 20 bases between. The CDR3 extends over 17 amino acids. The CDR3 DNA sequence: TGTGCCAGCAGCCTACTTACCCCGGGGGGCCCCTCCTACGAGCAGTACTTC. It yields the protein CASSLLTPGGPSYEQYF.

Worth noting for this clone: This same CDR3 is encoded by further DNA sequences in the sample. The V and J genes are TRBV4-1 and TRBJ1-6; D might be TRBD1 (5 bases). Per the germline V gene, CDR1 is MGHRA and CDR2 is YSYEKL. The length of the CDR3 is 15 residues. V dropped 0 bases and J dropped 13 bases, with 16 bases sitting between them. Here the CDR3 reads CASSQDIRGLSPLHF. CDR3 nucleotides: TGCGCCAGCAGCCAAGATATAAGGGGTCTATCCCCCCTCCACTTT.

As concerns this clone: Because it lacks the conserved phenylalanine or tryptophan at the end, this CDR3 is likely a read error. The DNA is left out, because the CDR3 cannot be placed on it with certainty; the CDR3 is given as TCRdb lists it. The V and J genes are TRBV10-3 and TRBJ1-2. Germline V CDR1 and CDR2: ENHRY, SYGVKD. From its first to its last residue, the CDR3 has 9 amino acids. CDR3: CATMDRDSL.

V is TRBV4-1 and J is TRBJ2-2; TRBD1 aligns across 8 bases. The V gene end was trimmed by 2 bases and the J gene end by 4 bases; junction bases not matched to a gene: 6. The CDR3 has 16 amino acids. The V gene's germline CDR1 is MGHRA and CDR2 YSYEKL. CDR3: CASSQPDRVGTGELFF. CDR3 DNA: TGCGCCAGCAGCCAACCGGACAGGGTAGGCACCGGGGAGCTGTTTTTT.

V is TRBV30 and J is TRBJ1-3, with D perhaps TRBD1 (6 bases). The germline gives CDR1 GTSNPN, CDR2 SVGIG (reference sequence). V was shortened by 1 base and J by 2 bases, with 9 bases between the two germline ends. This CDR3 has 14 amino acids. The CDR3: CAWSAGGPGNTIYF. The CDR3, as DNA: TGTGCCTGGAGTGCCGGGGGGCCTGGAAACACCATATATTTT.

The chain is built from TRBV9 and TRBJ2-7; D may be TRBD2 (6 bases). Germline assignment: CDR1 SGDLS and CDR2 YYNGEE. V gave up 2 bases and J gave up 7 bases, with 16 bases separating them. The CDR3 runs 14 residues. The CDR3 DNA is TGTGCCAGCAGCGTCGGGACTCATGAGGAGGAGCAGTACTTC. Its translation is CASSVGTHEEEQYF.

The rearrangement joins TRBV2 to TRBJ1-2, with TRBD1 matching 8 bases. After removal of 8 bases from V and 5 bases from J, the junction contained 10 bases not matched to a gene. Germline V lookup: CDR1 SNHLY, CDR2 FYNNEI. CDR3 length: 14 amino acids. In DNA form, the CDR3 reads TGTGCCAGCGGACGGGACAGGAATAAATATGGCTACACCTTC. It is translated as CASGRDRNKYGYTF.

This clone was observed a single time. The chain carries TRBV12-5 and TRBJ1-6; D remains ambiguous. CDR1 is LGHNT, CDR2 FRNRAP, per germline. Trimming pared 5 bases from V and 4 bases from J, leaving 15 bases between. CDR3 size: 16 residues. DNA for the CDR3: TGTGCTAGTGGTCTCCTCGGACGGGAGTATAATTCACCCCTCCACTTT. It codes for CASGLLGREYNSPLHF.

This chain joins TRBV11-2 and TRBJ2-5; 9 nucleotides agree with TRBD2. V was pared by 7 bases and J by 4 bases, with 10 bases of the junction left unmatched. The CDR3 has 15 residues. Germline lookup yields CDR1 SGHAT and CDR2 FQNNGV. The DNA of the CDR3 is TGTGCCAGCAAAGCTAGCGGGGAGGGAGGAGAGACCCAGTACTTC. It is translated as CASKASGEGGETQYF.

The chain recombines TRBV25-1 with TRBJ2-7, with D possibly matching TRBD2 (6 bases). V was cut by 4 bases and J by 7 bases, with 11 bases left in between. Germline V gene data show CDR1 as MGHDK and CDR2 as SYGVNS. This CDR3 spans 12 amino acids. CDR3 coding DNA: TGTGCCAGCAGTGGGGGAGGTCGGGAGCAGTACTTC. The encoded protein is CASSGGGREQYF.

This chain joins TRBV13 and TRBJ2-6, with 9 bases lining up with TRBD2. Looked up from germline, CDR1 is PRHDT and CDR2 is FYEKMQ (reference sequence). The CDR3 has 17 residues. The V segment lost 0 bases and the J segment 1 base; nucleotides outside the gene matches: 1. In nucleotides, the CDR3 is TGTGCCAGCAGCTTAGGCCTAGCGGGGTCTGGGGCCAACGTCCTGACTTTC. Its translation: CASSLGLAGSGANVLTF.

The DNA for the CDR3 is TGTGCCAGCAGCGTAAAGGGGAATTCACCCCTCCACTTT. This codes for CASSVKGNSPLHF. The rearrangement links TRBV9 to TRBJ1-6; TRBD1 is a possible D gene (5 bases). CDR3 size: 13 residues. CDR1 is SGDLS and CDR2 is YYNGEE in the germline V gene. V was pared by 1 base and J by 7 bases, with 6 bases between.

The chain is built from TRBV6-6 and TRBJ1-2, with D possibly matching TRBD1 (6 bases). V lost 3 bases, J lost 3 bases, and 8 bases lay in between. Germline V gives CDR1 MNHNY, CDR2 SVGAGI (reference sequence). The CDR3 has 13 residues. CDR3 residues: CASSYKGDYGYTF. CDR3 DNA: TGTGCCAGCAGTTATAAGGGGGACTATGGCTACACCTTC.

The chain combines TRBV6-1 with TRBJ2-3, with D uncertain. This CDR3 spans 13 amino acids. Looked up from germline, CDR1 is MNHNS and CDR2 is SASEGT. Trimming shortened V by 7 bases and J by 1 base, and 9 bases separated the two germline ends. The DNA of the CDR3 is TGTGCCAGCAATCCTGTCCGCACAGATACGCAGTATTTT. It translates to CASNPVRTDTQYF.

The V call is TRBV6-1, the J call TRBJ2-3, with 8 bases that match TRBD2. The germline CDR1 and CDR2 sequences are MNHNS and SASEGT. The V and J ends lost 6 bases and 2 bases, in that order; junction bases with no gene match: 7. CDR3 length: 15 amino acids. Here the CDR3 DNA reads TGTGCCAGCAGGGCCAGCGGGGGTGTCACAGATACGCAGTATTTT. Its translation: CASRASGGVTDTQYF.

The J gene is TRBJ2-7, the V gene TRBV5-1, with 7 bases aligning to TRBD1. The CDR3 consists of 16 residues. The V and J ends lost 5 bases and 7 bases, in that order; junction bases with no gene match: 18. Germline V gene lookup returns CDR1 SGHRS and CDR2 YFSETQ. The CDR3 loop reads CASSLASGTAVNEQYF. Written as DNA, the CDR3 is TGCGCCAGCAGTCTCGCTTCCGGGACAGCCGTGAATGAGCAGTACTTC.

V usage is TRBV7-3 and J usage is TRBJ2-7; D is possibly TRBD2 (6 bases). The CDR3 has 13 amino acids. Germline lookup yields CDR1 SGHTA and CDR2 FQGTGA. With 2 bases removed from V and 3 bases from J, the gap between germline ends came to 8 bases. The CDR3 region is CASSLGTGYEQYF. The CDR3, as DNA: TGTGCCAGCAGCTTAGGGACTGGCTACGAGCAGTACTTC.

V gene TRBV19 combines with J gene TRBJ2-2, with D hard to call. The CDR3 sequence is 14 residues long. The V gene lost 6 bases and the J gene lost 1 base, with 9 bases spanning the gap. CDR1 is LNHDA, CDR2 SQIVND, per germline (reference sequence). The DNA of the CDR3 is TGTGCCAGTAGACGGTATGGGAACACCGGGGAGCTGTTTTTT. It yields the protein CASRRYGNTGELFF.

The rearrangement links TRBV19 to TRBJ2-2; no firm D call. V was cut by 5 bases and J by 4 bases, with 8 bases left in between. Germline loops: CDR1 LNHDA, CDR2 SQIVND (reference sequence). The CDR3 totals 13 residues. The CDR3 DNA sequence: TGTGCCAGTAGTGCCAGGATCACCGGGGAGCTGTTTTTT. This sequence encodes CASSARITGELFF.

The V call is TRBV7-3, the J call TRBJ2-2; D is ambiguous. Trimming pared 5 bases from V and 7 bases from J, leaving 11 bases between. Germline V gene sequence: CDR1 SGHTA, CDR2 FQGTGA. CDR3 size: 13 residues. The CDR3 protein is CASSPSYIGELFF. CDR3 nucleotide sequence: TGTGCCAGCAGCCCCTCCTATATCGGGGAGCTGTTTTTT.

V usage is TRBV5-6 and J usage is TRBJ2-5; 8 bases are shared with TRBD1. The DNA end lines up better with TRBJ2-7; the J call may be wrong. The CDR3 extends over 13 amino acids. In germline, CDR1 is SGHDT, CDR2 YYEEEE. The CDR3 DNA is TGTGCCAGCAGCTTGGCAGGGGGCGACGAGCAGTACTTC. Protein product: CASSLAGGDEQYF.

This chain uses TRBV15 with TRBJ2-5; 7 bases fit TRBD1. Unmatched junction bases numbered 10, after V lost 4 bases and J lost 2 bases. From germline, CDR1 is LNHNV and CDR2 YYDKDF (reference sequence). The CDR3 is 16 residues long. The DNA for the CDR3 is TGTGCCACCAGCACCTCGGACAGGAGAAGACAAGAGACCCAGTACTTC. Protein: CATSTSDRRRQETQYF.

V and J are TRBV2 and TRBJ2-7; 9 nucleotides align to TRBD2. The CDR3 has 14 amino acids. Germline V gene sequence: CDR1 SNHLY, CDR2 FYNNEI. With V trimmed by 4 bases and J by 5 bases, 6 bases remained unmatched. CDR3 in DNA: TGTGCCAGCAGTGTCTCCAGCGGGGGGCACGAGCAGTACTTC. Its protein product is CASSVSSGGHEQYF.

This clone was counted only a few times. The V and J genes are TRBV7-9 and TRBJ2-6, with 14 nucleotides matching TRBD2. With 5 bases clipped from V and 0 bases from J, the junction kept 6 bases outside the gene matches. This CDR3 is built from 19 residues. Germline V CDR1 and CDR2: SEHNR, FQNEAQ (reference sequence). The CDR3 region is CASSHMGLAGVSGANVLTF. The CDR3 bases are TGTGCCAGCAGCCACATGGGACTAGCGGGGGTCTCTGGGGCCAACGTCCTGACTTTC. Full variable domain (outside the CDR3, taken from reference TRBV7-9 and TRBJ2-6): DTGVSQNPRHKITKRGQNVTFRCDPISEHNRLYWYRQTLGQGPEFLTYFQNEAQLEKSRLLSDRFSAERPKGSFSTLEIQRTEQGDSAMYLCASSHMGLAGVSGANVLTFGAGSRLTVL.